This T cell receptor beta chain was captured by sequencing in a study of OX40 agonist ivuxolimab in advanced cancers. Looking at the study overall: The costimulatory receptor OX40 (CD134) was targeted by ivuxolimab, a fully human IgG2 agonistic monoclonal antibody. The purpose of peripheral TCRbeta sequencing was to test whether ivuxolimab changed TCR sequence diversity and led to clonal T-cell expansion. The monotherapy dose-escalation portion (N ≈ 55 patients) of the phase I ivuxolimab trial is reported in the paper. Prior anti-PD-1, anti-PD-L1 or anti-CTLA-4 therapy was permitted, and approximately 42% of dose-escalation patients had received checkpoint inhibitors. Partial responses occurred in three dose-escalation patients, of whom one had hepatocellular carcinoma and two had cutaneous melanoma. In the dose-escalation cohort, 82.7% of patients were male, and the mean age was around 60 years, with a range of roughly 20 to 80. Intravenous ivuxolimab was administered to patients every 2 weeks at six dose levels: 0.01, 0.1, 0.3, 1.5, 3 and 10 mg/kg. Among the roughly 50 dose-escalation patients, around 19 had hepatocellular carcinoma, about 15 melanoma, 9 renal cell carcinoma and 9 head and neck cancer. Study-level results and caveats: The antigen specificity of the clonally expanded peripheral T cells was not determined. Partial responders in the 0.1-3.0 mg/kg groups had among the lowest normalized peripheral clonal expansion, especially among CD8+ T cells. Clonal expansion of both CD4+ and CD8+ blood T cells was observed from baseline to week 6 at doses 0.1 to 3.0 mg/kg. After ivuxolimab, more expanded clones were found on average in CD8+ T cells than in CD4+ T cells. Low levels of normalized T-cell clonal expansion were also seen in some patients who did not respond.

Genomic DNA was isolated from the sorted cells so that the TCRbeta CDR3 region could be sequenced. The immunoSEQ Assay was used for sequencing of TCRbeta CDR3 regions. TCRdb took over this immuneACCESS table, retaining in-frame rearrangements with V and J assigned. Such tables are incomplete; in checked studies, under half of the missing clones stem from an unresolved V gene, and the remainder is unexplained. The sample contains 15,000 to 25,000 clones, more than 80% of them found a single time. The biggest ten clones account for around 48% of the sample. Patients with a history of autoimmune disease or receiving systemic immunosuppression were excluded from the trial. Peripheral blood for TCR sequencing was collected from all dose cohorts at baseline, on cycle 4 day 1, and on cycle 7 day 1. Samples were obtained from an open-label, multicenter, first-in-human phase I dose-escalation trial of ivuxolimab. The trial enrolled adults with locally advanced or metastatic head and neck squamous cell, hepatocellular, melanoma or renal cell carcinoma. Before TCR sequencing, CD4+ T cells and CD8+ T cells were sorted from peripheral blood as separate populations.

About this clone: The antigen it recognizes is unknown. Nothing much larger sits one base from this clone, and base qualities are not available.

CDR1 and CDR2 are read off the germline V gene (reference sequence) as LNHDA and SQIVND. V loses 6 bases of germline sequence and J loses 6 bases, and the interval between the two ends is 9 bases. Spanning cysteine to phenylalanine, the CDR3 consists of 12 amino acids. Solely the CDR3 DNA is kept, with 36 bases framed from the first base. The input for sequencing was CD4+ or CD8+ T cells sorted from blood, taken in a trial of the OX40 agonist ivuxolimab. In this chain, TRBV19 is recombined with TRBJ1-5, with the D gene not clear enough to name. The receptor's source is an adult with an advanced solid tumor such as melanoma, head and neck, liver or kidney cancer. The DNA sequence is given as TGTGCCAGTAGGATGGGAGGTCAGCCCCAGCATTTT. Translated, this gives CASRMGGQPQHF.